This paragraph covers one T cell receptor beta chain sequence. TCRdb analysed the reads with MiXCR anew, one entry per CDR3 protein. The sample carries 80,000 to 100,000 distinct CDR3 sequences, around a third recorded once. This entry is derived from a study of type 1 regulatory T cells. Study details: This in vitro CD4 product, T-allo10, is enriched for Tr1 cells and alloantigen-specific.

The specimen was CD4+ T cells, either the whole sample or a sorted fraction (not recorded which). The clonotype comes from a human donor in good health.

CDR3 DNA sequence: TGTGCCAGGCCGACAGGCTGGGAGCAGTACTTC. Protein: CARPTGWEQYF. The chain links TRBV28 to TRBJ2-7, with TRBD1 as a possible D gene (6 bases). This CDR3 comprises 11 residues. The V gene's germline CDR1 is MDHEN and CDR2 SYDVKM. Deletions cut 9 bases from V and 7 bases from J, with 13 bases between.